The 13 T cell receptor beta chains listed next were all sequenced from one sample in a study of shared clonotypes between healthy human individuals. Assay: immunoSEQ multiplex PCR; the TCRdb copy retains only in-frame clones and omits some. The sample carries about 2.3 million clones, over 85% recorded once. The specimen was naive CD4+ T cells from PBMCs. Subset of the sample: CD45RA+ positively selected. All receptors derive from a man in his late teens or twenties in good health. Some clones in this sample may be carry-over from other donors' samples.

This rearrangement joins TRBV19 to TRBJ1-4, with D possibly matching TRBD1 (5 bases). Trimming stripped 3 bases from V and 0 bases from J, with 14 bases between. Germline V lookup: CDR1 LNHDA, CDR2 SQIVND (reference sequence). CDR3 length: 17 amino acids. Here the CDR3 reads CASSIVGGIATNEKLFF. The CDR3 coding sequence is TGTGCCAGTAGTATTGTCGGGGGAATCGCAACTAATGAAAAACTGTTTTTT.

CDR3 sequence: CSVKRTSGAYEQYF. The DNA of the CDR3 is TGCAGCGTTAAGCGGACTAGCGGCGCCTACGAGCAGTACTTC. The chain couples TRBV29-1 to TRBJ2-7; 10 bases line up with TRBD2. Germline lookup yields CDR1 SQVTM and CDR2 ANQGSEA. The CDR3 is made up of 14 amino acids. With 5 bases clipped from V and 2 bases from J, the junction kept 6 bases outside the gene matches.

The V call is TRBV6-5, the J call TRBJ1-5; no firm D call. This CDR3 region has 13 residues. With 6 bases removed from V and 13 bases from J, the gap between germline ends came to 19 bases. Germline lookup yields CDR1 MNHEY and CDR2 SVGAGI. Here the CDR3 reads CASRPSPAALQHF. In nucleotides, the CDR3 is TGTGCCAGCAGGCCAAGTCCCGCCGCCCTTCAGCATTTT.

The V call is TRBV7-6, the J call TRBJ2-3; the D gene is possibly TRBD2 (5 bases). This CDR3 is 13 amino acids long. The germline V gene encodes CDR1 SGHVS and CDR2 FNYEAQ. Trimming stripped 4 bases from V and 8 bases from J, with 13 bases between. The CDR3 DNA follows: TGTGCCAGCAGCTCGGCGAACGGGGTTACGCAGTATTTT. This gives the protein CASSSANGVTQYF. Together with reference TRBV7-6 and TRBJ2-3, the CDR3 gives the full variable domain: GAGVSQSPRYKVTKRGQDVALRCDPISGHVSLYWYRQALGQGPEFLTYFNYEAQQDKSGLPNDRFSAERPEGSISTLTIQRTEQRDSAMYRCASSSANGVTQYFGPGTRLTVL.

In the case of this clone: At the DNA level, this CDR3 is encoded by other sequences in the same sample as well. The chain employs TRBV5-1 and TRBJ2-3; D gene uncertain. Germline V gives CDR1 SGHRS, CDR2 YFSETQ. The CDR3 runs to 14 residues. Trimming removed 0 bases at V and 2 bases at J, with 7 bases between. CDR3 sequence: CASSLGSSTDTQYF. The CDR3 DNA follows: TGCGCCAGCAGCTTGGGGTCGTCCACAGATACGCAGTATTTT.

The V and J genes are TRBV28 and TRBJ1-4; D not resolved. The CDR3 covers 17 residues. Germline lookup yields CDR1 MDHEN and CDR2 SYDVKM. V was trimmed by 4 bases and J by 6 bases, leaving 21 bases between them. The CDR3 region has the DNA TGTGCCAGCAGTTCCTCTTACTGGAGGGAATTCGATGAAAAACTGTTTTTT. This encodes CASSSSYWREFDEKLFF.

This clone was observed a single time. The chain couples TRBV28 to TRBJ2-5; possibly TRBD2 for D (5 bases). In germline, CDR1 is MDHEN, CDR2 SYDVKM. The CDR3 extends over 15 amino acids. Between the trimmed V and J ends, which lost 2 bases and 4 bases, there was a span of 14 bases. CDR3 residues: CASSLAGKFGETQYF. CDR3 sequence (DNA): TGTGCCAGCAGTTTAGCCGGGAAATTTGGAGAGACCCAGTACTTC.

This sequence joins TRBV10-3 and TRBJ2-7; D ambiguous. V was trimmed by 10 bases and J by 3 bases, leaving 19 bases between them. Germline V gives CDR1 ENHRY, CDR2 SYGVKD. This CDR3 is built from 14 residues. The DNA of the CDR3 is TGTGCCAGCCTAAGTCCTGGGTTTAGCTACGAGCAGTACTTC. Its protein is CASLSPGFSYEQYF.

This sequence joins TRBV7-2 and TRBJ2-1; D is tentatively TRBD1 or TRBD2 (5 bases each). The V gene lost 1 base and the J gene lost 9 bases, with 10 bases spanning the gap. From germline, CDR1 is SGHTA and CDR2 FQGNSA. CDR3 length equals 13 residues. The CDR3 sequence is CASSLVSGTEQFF. CDR3 DNA sequence: TGTGCCAGCAGCTTAGTCTCCGGGACTGAGCAGTTCTTC.

This clone was found once. The chain combines TRBV9 with TRBJ2-1; TRBD2 aligns across 9 bases. The length of the CDR3 is 16 residues. The ends lost 4 bases at V and 1 base at J; junction bases unmatched: 6. In germline, CDR1 is SGDLS, CDR2 YYNGEE. CDR3 DNA sequence: TGTGCCAGCAGCAATAGCGGGAGTGTTTCCTACAATGAGCAGTTCTTC. It is translated as CASSNSGSVSYNEQFF.

The genes are TRBV7-2 and TRBJ2-7, with a weak D call TRBD1 (6 bases). CDR3 length: 15 amino acids. V lost 4 bases to trimming and J lost 2 bases, with 15 bases between them. CDR1 is SGHTA and CDR2 is FQGNSA in the germline V gene. Written as DNA, the CDR3 is TGTGCCAGCAGCTCGATGGGGACACCAACCTACGAGCAGTACTTC. Translation gives CASSSMGTPTYEQYF.

A remark on this clone: The sample has other DNA sequences that encode this CDR3 too. The gene calls are TRBV18 and TRBJ2-3; TRBD2 aligns across 7 bases. J lost 0 bases, V lost 3 bases, and 3 bases had no gene match. The CDR3 length is 15 residues. CDR1 KGHSH and CDR2 LQKENI come from the germline V gene. The CDR3 bases are TGTGCCAGCTCACCTCTACTAGCGAGCACAGATACGCAGTATTTT. Translation: CASSPLLASTDTQYF. The full variable domain, in which reference TRBV18 and TRBJ2-3 provide the parts outside the CDR3, is NAGVMQNPRHLVRRRGQEARLRCSPMKGHSHVYWYRQLPEEGLKFMVYLQKENIIDESGMPKERFSAEFPKEGPSILRIQQVVRGDSAAYFCASSPLLASTDTQYFGPGTRLTVL.

This sequence joins TRBV28 and TRBJ1-6; the D is unclear. With 9 bases removed from V and 0 bases from J, the gap between germline ends came to 9 bases. This CDR3 has 14 residues. Germline CDR1 is MDHEN and CDR2 is SYDVKM. CDR3 loop: CASSESSYNSPLHF. The CDR3, as DNA: TGTGCCAGTAGCGAAAGCTCCTATAATTCACCCCTCCACTTT.